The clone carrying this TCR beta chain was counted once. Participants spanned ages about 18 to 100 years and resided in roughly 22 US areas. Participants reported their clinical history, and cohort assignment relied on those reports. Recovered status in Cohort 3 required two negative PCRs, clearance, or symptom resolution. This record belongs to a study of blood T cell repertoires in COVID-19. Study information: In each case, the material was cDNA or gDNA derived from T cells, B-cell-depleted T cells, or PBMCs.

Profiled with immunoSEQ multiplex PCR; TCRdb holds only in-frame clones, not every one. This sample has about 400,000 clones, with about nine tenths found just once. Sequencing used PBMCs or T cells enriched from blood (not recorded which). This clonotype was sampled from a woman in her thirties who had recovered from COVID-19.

The CDR3 region is CASSAGTGLNEKLFF. In DNA, the CDR3 is TGTGCCAGCAGCGCGGGGACAGGGTTAAACGAAAAACTGTTTTTT. J is TRBJ1-4 and V is TRBV7-9; TRBD1 agrees at 9 bases. J was trimmed by 8 bases and V by 5 bases; bases with no gene match: 9. The CDR3 loop spans 15 amino acids. Per germline, CDR1 SEHNR and CDR2 FQNEAQ (reference sequence). Complete variable domain (other parts from reference TRBV7-9 and TRBJ1-4): DTGVSQNPRHKITKRGQNVTFRCDPISEHNRLYWYRQTLGQGPEFLTYFQNEAQLEKSRLLSDRFSAERPKGSFSTLEIQRTEQGDSAMYLCASSAGTGLNEKLFFGSGTQLSVL.